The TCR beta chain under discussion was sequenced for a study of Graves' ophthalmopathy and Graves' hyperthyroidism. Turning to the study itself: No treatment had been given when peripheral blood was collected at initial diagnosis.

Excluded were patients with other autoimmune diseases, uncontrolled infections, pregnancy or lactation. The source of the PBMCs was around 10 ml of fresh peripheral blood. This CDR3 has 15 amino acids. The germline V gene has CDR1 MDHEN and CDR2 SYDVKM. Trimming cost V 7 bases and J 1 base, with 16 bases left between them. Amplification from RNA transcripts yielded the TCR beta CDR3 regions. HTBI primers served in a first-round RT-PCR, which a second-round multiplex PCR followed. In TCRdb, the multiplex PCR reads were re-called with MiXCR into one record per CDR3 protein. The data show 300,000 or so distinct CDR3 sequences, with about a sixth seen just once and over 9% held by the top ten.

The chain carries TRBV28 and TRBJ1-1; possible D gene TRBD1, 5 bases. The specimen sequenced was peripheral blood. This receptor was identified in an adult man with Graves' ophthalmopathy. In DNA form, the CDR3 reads TGTGCCAGCAATACAGGAGTGAAGGGGAACACTGAAGCTTTCTTT. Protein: CASNTGVKGNTEAFF.